This T cell receptor beta chain was captured by sequencing in a study of blood T cell repertoires in COVID-19. About the research overall: COVID-19 samples from acute and convalescent phases originated in the United States, Italy and Spain. PBMCs, B-cell-depleted T cells, or T cells provided the cDNA or gDNA that made up the material.

Original analysis: Reference gene primer amplification gave estimated nucleated cell counts. Libraries were prepared by immunoSEQ multiplex PCR; TCRdb keeps only in-frame clonotypes and omits some of them. Clonal size and the V and J genes are those of that table, whereas D and trimming came from the DNA. The sample yields nearly 350,000 clones, about four fifths seen once. The V gene's germline CDR1 is LGHDT and CDR2 YNNKEL (reference sequence). The V and J ends lost 8 bases and 1 base respectively, with 12 bases between them. The CDR3 covers 14 residues. The sequence was obtained from a man aged 30 to 45 with active or convalescent COVID-19. The rearrangement joins TRBV3-1 (or the pseudogene TRBV3-2) to TRBJ1-3; D gene uncertain. Material: peripheral blood. The CDR3 protein is CASGLPFSGNTIYF. CDR3 nucleotides: TGTGCCAGCGGGCTTCCCTTTTCTGGAAACACCATATATTTT.